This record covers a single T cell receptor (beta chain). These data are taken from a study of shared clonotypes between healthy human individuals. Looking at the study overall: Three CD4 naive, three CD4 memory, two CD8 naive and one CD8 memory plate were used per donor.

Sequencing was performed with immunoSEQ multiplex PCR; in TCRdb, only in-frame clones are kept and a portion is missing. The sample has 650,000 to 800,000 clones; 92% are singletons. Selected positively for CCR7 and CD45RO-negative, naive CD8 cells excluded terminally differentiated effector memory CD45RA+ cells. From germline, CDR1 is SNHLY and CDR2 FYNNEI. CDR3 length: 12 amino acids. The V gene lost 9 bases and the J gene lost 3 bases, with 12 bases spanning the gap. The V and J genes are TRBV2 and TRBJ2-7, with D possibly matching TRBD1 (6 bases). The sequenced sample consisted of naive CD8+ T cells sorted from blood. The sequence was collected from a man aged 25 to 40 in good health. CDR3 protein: CASIDRHYEQYF. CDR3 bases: TGTGCCAGTATCGACAGGCACTACGAGCAGTACTTC.